Listed here are 16 T cell receptor beta chains from one sample, sequenced in a study of OX40 agonist ivuxolimab in advanced cancers. Clones were sequenced by immunoSEQ multiplex PCR, and TCRdb holds only the in-frame ones, with some missing. The sample shows roughly 77,000 clones, roughly 92% of them seen only once. The starting material was CD4+ or CD8+ T cells sorted from blood, obtained in a trial of the OX40 agonist ivuxolimab. The receptors were gathered from an adult with an advanced solid tumor such as melanoma, head and neck, liver or kidney cancer.

This clone appeared a single time. The chain couples TRBV7-4 to TRBJ1-3, with a weak D call TRBD1 (5 bases). Deletions cut 5 bases from V and 6 bases from J, with 20 bases between. The germline V gene encodes CDR1 SGHVT and CDR2 SQSDAQ. CDR3 length: 16 residues. The CDR3 here is CASSPSSGTFENTIYF. The CDR3 DNA is TGTGCCAGCAGCCCCTCGTCGGGGACTTTCGAAAACACCATATATTTT.

CDR3 amino acids: CAINLGTAYEQYF. CDR3 sequence (DNA): TGTGCCATCAACCTCGGGACAGCCTACGAGCAGTACTTC. The chain joins TRBV10-3 to TRBJ2-7; 7 bases fit TRBD1. This CDR3 is 13 amino acids long. V shed 7 bases and J 2 bases; nucleotides not matched to a gene: 5. Germline V lookup: CDR1 ENHRY, CDR2 SYGVKD.

A few counts support this clone. The rearrangement links TRBV6-5 to TRBJ1-1; D is unresolved. The CDR3 length is 14 residues. The germline V gene has CDR1 MNHEY and CDR2 SVGAGI. The V end was cut by 3 bases, the J end by 2 bases, with 10 bases between. CDR3 bases: TGTGCCAGCAGTTATATACGGGGAAACACTGAAGCTTTCTTT. This sequence encodes CASSYIRGNTEAFF.

This chain links TRBV7-6 with TRBJ2-5; D possibly corresponds to TRBD1 (5 bases). Germline CDR1 SGHVS, CDR2 FNYEAQ. V gave up 8 bases and J gave up 2 bases, with 15 bases separating them. CDR3 size: 14 residues. As DNA, the CDR3 is TGTGCCAGCGCTGGGGCAGAAATGCAAGAGACCCAGTACTTC. Translation: CASAGAEMQETQYF.

This rearrangement joins TRBV10-3 to TRBJ2-7; D gene unclear. The CDR3 covers 14 residues. Trimming took 3 bases from V and 0 from J, leaving 9 bases between them. CDR1 and CDR2 (germline): ENHRY, SYGVKD. CDR3 in amino acids: CAISEGPSSYEQYF. CDR3 DNA: TGTGCCATCAGTGAAGGTCCTAGCTCCTACGAGCAGTACTTC.

The CDR3: CAISGTSGVSSYNEQFF. CDR3 coding DNA: TGTGCCATCAGTGGGACTAGCGGGGTAAGCTCCTACAATGAGCAGTTCTTC. The chain joins TRBV10-3 to TRBJ2-1; 12 nucleotides match TRBD2. The CDR3 sequence is 17 residues long. Germline values: CDR1 ENHRY, CDR2 SYGVKD. Trimming removed 4 bases from V and 0 bases from J; junction bases left unmatched: 4.

The chain recombines TRBV5-1 with TRBJ2-3, with 14 positions matching TRBD2. The length of the CDR3 is 16 residues. V gave up 4 bases and J gave up 3 bases; unmatched junction bases: 4. Germline lookup yields CDR1 SGHRS and CDR2 YFSETQ. CDR3 sequence (DNA): TGCGCCAGCAGCATCGGGACTAGCGGGAGTACAGATACGCAGTATTTT. Its protein is CASSIGTSGSTDTQYF.

J is TRBJ2-7 and V is TRBV5-1; 7 bases align to TRBD1. CDR1 and CDR2 from the germline V gene are SGHRS and YFSETQ. The CDR3 spans 15 residues. V gave up 0 bases and J gave up 9 bases; unmatched junction bases: 12. The CDR3 sequence: CASSLGPGTDSGQYF. The CDR3 bases are TGCGCCAGCAGCTTGGGTCCCGGGACAGATTCGGGGCAGTACTTC.

The chain combines TRBV6-6 with TRBJ1-4; 10 positions agree with TRBD1. Germline CDR1 MNHNY, CDR2 SVGAGI (reference sequence). The CDR3 consists of 15 residues. V gave up 6 bases and J gave up 1 base; unmatched junction bases: 2. The CDR3 is CASRDRGETNEKLFF. The CDR3 DNA reads TGTGCCAGCAGGGACAGGGGGGAAACTAATGAAAAACTGTTTTTT.

The chain joins TRBV19 to TRBJ2-7; the match to TRBD1 covers 8 bases. V lost 6 bases, J lost 3 bases, and 7 bases stayed unmatched. The CDR3 totals 14 residues. CDR1 and CDR2 (germline): LNHDA, SQIVND (reference sequence). The CDR3 spells CASSQTGAGYEQYF. The DNA of the CDR3 is TGTGCCAGTAGCCAGACAGGGGCCGGCTACGAGCAGTACTTC.

V usage is TRBV18 and J usage is TRBJ1-3; maybe TRBD1 (5 bases). This CDR3 has 16 residues. CDR1 is KGHSH and CDR2 is LQKENI in the germline V gene. Trimming left V 3 bases short and J 0 bases short, with 12 bases between. The CDR3 nucleotides read TGTGCCAGCTCACCGCTCGGGGACTACTCTGGAAACACCATATATTTT. Its translation is CASSPLGDYSGNTIYF.

CDR3 region: CASSVGVVGEKLFF. The CDR3 coding sequence is TGTGCCAGCAGCGTAGGGGTAGTCGGCGAAAAACTGTTTTTT. The chain uses TRBV9 and TRBJ1-4; no clear D gene. Trimming removed 0 bases from V and 8 bases from J, with 11 bases in between. Germline assignment: CDR1 SGDLS and CDR2 YYNGEE. This CDR3 is 14 amino acids long.

The chain carries TRBV19 and TRBJ2-4; the D gene could be TRBD1 or TRBD2 (6 bases each). With 4 bases removed from V and 7 bases from J, the gap between germline ends came to 11 bases. The germline V gene has CDR1 LNHDA and CDR2 SQIVND (reference sequence). The CDR3 sequence is 13 residues long. The CDR3 nucleotides are TGTGCCAGTAGTAACCCGGGGGCGAACATTCAGTACTTC. Translated, it gives CASSNPGANIQYF.

The chain recombines TRBV7-6 with TRBJ1-2; D is unclear. The CDR3 covers 14 residues. Trimming shortened V by 2 bases and J by 2 bases, and 9 bases separated the two germline ends. CDR1 SGHVS and CDR2 FNYEAQ come from the germline V gene. CDR3 in amino acids: CASSLTDGNYGYTF. The CDR3 region has the DNA TGTGCCAGCAGCTTAACTGACGGAAACTATGGCTACACCTTC.

The gene calls are TRBV7-6 and TRBJ2-1; D remains unclear. V lost 2 bases, J lost 9 bases, and 8 bases lay in between. CDR3 length equals 12 residues. Germline V gene lookup returns CDR1 SGHVS and CDR2 FNYEAQ. The CDR3 coding sequence is TGTGCCAGCAGCTTACAAGGCGGTGAGCAGTTCTTC. Translation gives CASSLQGGEQFF.

In its sample, this clone was seen once. This sequence joins TRBV7-9 and TRBJ1-1; D not certain. The CDR3 runs 13 residues. Germline V CDR1 and CDR2: SEHNR, FQNEAQ (reference sequence). The ends were cut back, 2 bases at V and 3 bases at J, with 7 bases in the middle. The CDR3 bases are TGTGCCAGCAGCTTACTTTTGGACACTGAAGCTTTCTTT. This gives the protein CASSLLLDTEAFF.